Below, one T cell receptor beta chain is given with its context. Its antigen is unknown. The input lacks base qualities; no much larger clone sits a single base away. Library preparation was by the immunoSEQ multiplex PCR assay. DNA from the cultured and isolated CD4+ T cells underwent TCR beta CDR3 sequencing. The original pipeline was this. The analysis removed non-productive TCR sequences, trimmed reads to the CDR3 region, and retained only CDR3s that were 7 or more amino acids long. The MANAFEST web app was used to identify antigen-specific clonotypes by comparing expansion in peptide wells with expansion in reference cultures. Positive clones required FDR<0.05 expansion versus reference and all other wells, odds ratio above 5, and frequency above 0.1% in two replicate wells. A clonotype was defined as cross-reactive if the clonotype was significantly expanded both in SARS-CoV-2 spike wells and in at least one common cold coronavirus spike condition. CDR3 similarity was assessed by Levenshtein distance with the stringdist R package, and unrooted trees were built with ape in R 3.6.1. Imported from immuneACCESS, the table was reduced by TCRdb to in-frame sequences with V and J called. These copies leave out some clones; in studies compared against another copy, an unresolved V gene accounts for under half, and the cause of the remainder is not known. The V and J calls and clone size are taken from that table; D and trimming were inferred from the DNA. The sample yields about 52,000 clones; more than 75% were counted once. Less than 7.5% of the sample is in the top ten clones.

These data belong to a study of vaccination effects on CD4 cells after COVID-19 (dated by TCRdb to 2022 to 2024). A note on the overall study: Two doses of either the BNT162b2 or the mRNA-1273 mRNA SARS-CoV-2 vaccine were administered to participants. SARS-CoV-2 spike-specific CD4+ TCR repertoires were compared before and after mRNA vaccination in COVID-19 convalescent patients and in infection-naive vaccine recipients. A total of 9 to 11 COVID-19 convalescent patients and a handful of SARS-CoV-2-naive healthy vaccine recipients were included in the full study. The Oncomine TCR Beta short-read assay on an Illumina iSeq 100 was used to sequence cultures from other donors in the study.

To identify antigen-specific CD4+ T cell clonotypes by their expansion, the ViraFEST assay first stimulated PBMC with viral peptide pools and then applied TCR sequencing. After less than 13 days of culture, CD4+ T cells were isolated with the EasySep CD4+ T cell isolation kit. Negative nucleocapsid antibody results before and after vaccination confirmed that the healthy vaccine recipients had no prior SARS-CoV-2 infection. A few million PBMC per well were cultured with approximately 10 ug/ml peptides in IMDM containing 5% human AB serum, around 9.7 IU/ml IL-2 and gentamicin. On days 3 and 7, half of the culture medium was replaced with fresh IL-2-containing medium. Unless otherwise noted, each peptide stimulation condition was cultured in triplicate wells. PBMC were separated from whole blood using Ficoll-Paque Plus gradient centrifugation and were then either cryopreserved at -140C or used fresh. The overlapping peptide pools covered the spike proteins of SARS-CoV-2 as well as those of the common cold coronaviruses HCoV-NL63, HCoV-OC43 and HCoV-229E. The QIAamp micro DNA kit was used to extract genomic DNA from the cultured CD4+ T cells.

V lost 6 bases and J lost 6 bases; the stretch between them is 20 bases long. Per the germline V gene, MDHEN is the CDR1 and SYDVKM is the CDR2. The CDR3 spans 15 residues, from the cysteine through the phenylalanine. Only CDR3 DNA remains: 45 bases, in frame from the first base. On the study overall, not on this receptor specifically: Marked clonal contraction was observed in both infection-induced and vaccine-induced clones at late post-vaccination timepoints, consistent with waning T cell responses. Among healthy vaccine recipients, nearly all vaccine-induced clones were SARS-CoV-2 mono-reactive, and only 1 of 255 was cross-reactive with common cold coronaviruses. The study was limited by a small number of convalescent patients and lacked early post-infection timepoints.

The receptor comes from a human donor who received a COVID-19 vaccine. The source was CD4+ T cells from PBMCs cultured with HCoV-OC43 spike peptides, collected before COVID-19 vaccination. The label giving this sample's cell subset or site can be read as: HCoV-OC43 spike overlapping peptide pool stimulation. The V gene is TRBV28 and the J gene is TRBJ1-1; TRBD1 might be the D gene, on 5 matching bases. The DNA reads as follows: TGTGCCAGCAGACCTGGACATTTCATAAGTGCTGAAGCTTTCTTT. Translated, this is CASRPGHFISAEAFF.